This T cell receptor beta chain was sequenced for a study of blood T cells in healthy people across ages. Donation came from healthy Caucasian individuals in Russia who were aged about 6 to 95. This clonotype was observed at least ten times. Its antigen is unidentified. Germline CDR1 and CDR2: SGHDT and YYEEEE. The CDR3 has 14 amino acids. V was pared by 0 bases and J by 10 bases, with 7 bases of the junction left unmatched. A sample-barcoded 5' primer and a J-beta primer mix were used in a second PCR of roughly 7 to 12 cycles. TCRdb reprocessed the 5' RACE reads with MiXCR, giving one entry per CDR3 protein. The sample holds some 1.5 million distinct CDR3 sequences; 25% to 30% are singletons and the top ten take more than 6%. Study conclusions and caveats: It was the long-lived donors that had more naive CD4+ cells and higher diversity than aged donors.

The TCR comes from a young woman in good health. The sample comprised blood. This chain links TRBV5-6 with TRBJ2-1, with 7 nucleotides matching TRBD2. The CDR3 DNA reads TGTGCCAGCAGCTTGGGGTGGACTAGTAGCGAGCAGTTCTTC. It yields the protein CASSLGWTSSEQFF.